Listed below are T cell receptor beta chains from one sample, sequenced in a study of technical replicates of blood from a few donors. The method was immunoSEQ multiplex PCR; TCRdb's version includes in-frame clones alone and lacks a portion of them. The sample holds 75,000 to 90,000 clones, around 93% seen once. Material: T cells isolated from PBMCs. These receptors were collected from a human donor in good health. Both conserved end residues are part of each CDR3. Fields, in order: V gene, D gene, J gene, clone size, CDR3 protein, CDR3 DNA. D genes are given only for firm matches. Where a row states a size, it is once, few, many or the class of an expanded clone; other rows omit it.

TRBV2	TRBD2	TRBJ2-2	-	CASRFDPGTRGNTGELFF	TGTGCCAGCAGGTTTGACCCCGGGACTAGGGGGAACACCGGGGAGCTGTTTTTT
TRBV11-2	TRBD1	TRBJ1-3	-	CASSADRGYTIYF	TGTGCCAGCAGCGCAGACAGGGGATACACCATATATTTT
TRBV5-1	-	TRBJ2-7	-	CASSLEGEIYEQYF	TGCGCCAGCAGCTTAGAGGGGGAAATTTACGAGCAGTACTTC
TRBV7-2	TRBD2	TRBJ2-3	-	CASSLDPNNQGGGDTQYF	TGTGCCAGCAGCTTAGATCCCAACAATCAGGGCGGGGGAGATACGCAGTATTTT
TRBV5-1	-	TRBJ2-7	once	CASSLEGYEQYF	TGCGCCAGCAGCTTAGAGGGCTACGAGCAGTACTTC
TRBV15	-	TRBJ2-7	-	CATSRDLEYEQYF	TGTGCCACCAGCAGAGATCTTGAGTACGAGCAGTACTTC
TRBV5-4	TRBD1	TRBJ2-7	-	CASSMEGTGSSYEQYF	TGTGCCAGCAGCATGGAAGGGACAGGGTCGTCCTACGAGCAGTACTTC
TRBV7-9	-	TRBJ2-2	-	CASSLIGSLLPNTGELFF	TGTGCCAGCAGCTTAATCGGGAGCCTCCTGCCGAACACCGGGGAGCTGTTTTTT
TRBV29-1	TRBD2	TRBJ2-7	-	CSVHDGAGDVDEQYF	TGCAGCGTTCACGACGGAGCGGGAGATGTCGACGAGCAGTACTTC
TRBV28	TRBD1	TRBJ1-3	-	CASSFLTGTGSGNTIYF	TGTGCCAGCAGTTTCTTGACCGGGACAGGGTCCGGAAACACCATATATTTT
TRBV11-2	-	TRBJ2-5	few	CASSLEGALGTQYF	TGTGCCAGCAGCTTAGAAGGGGCCCTAGGGACCCAGTACTTC
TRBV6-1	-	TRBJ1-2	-	CASTLGEGKGYTF	TGTGCCAGCACTCTAGGGGAGGGGAAGGGCTACACCTTC
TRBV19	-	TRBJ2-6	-	CASSIAVSGANVLTF	TGTGCCAGTAGTATAGCAGTCTCTGGGGCCAACGTCCTGACTTTC
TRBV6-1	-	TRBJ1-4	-	CASSGAGAGEKLFF	TGTGCCAGCAGTGGAGCGGGGGCCGGGGAAAAACTGTTTTTT
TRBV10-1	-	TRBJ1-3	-	CASSESSQESGNTIYF	TGCGCCAGCAGTGAGTCGAGCCAGGAATCTGGAAACACCATATATTTT
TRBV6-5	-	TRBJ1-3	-	CASSPTGLGGNTIYF	TGTGCCAGCAGTCCAACAGGGTTAGGTGGAAACACCATATATTTT
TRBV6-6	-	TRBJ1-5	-	CASSPQSPQPQHF	TGTGCCAGCAGCCCCCAGTCCCCTCAGCCCCAGCATTTT
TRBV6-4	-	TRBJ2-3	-	CASSWTSTDTQYF	TGTGCCAGCAGTTGGACTTCCACAGATACGCAGTATTTT
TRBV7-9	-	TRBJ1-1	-	CASSLSSVEGAFF	TGTGCCAGCAGCTTGTCTTCGGTGGAGGGAGCTTTCTTT
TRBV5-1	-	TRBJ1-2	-	CASSLGPGQGYTF	TGCGCCAGCAGTCTGGGTCCGGGACAAGGCTACACCTTC
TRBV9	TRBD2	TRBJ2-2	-	CASSAPGGTGELFF	TGTGCCAGCAGCGCCCCCGGGGGGACCGGGGAGCTGTTTTTT
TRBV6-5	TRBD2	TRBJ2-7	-	CASSYSALAGYEQYF	TGTGCCAGCAGTTACTCGGCACTAGCGGGATACGAGCAGTACTTC
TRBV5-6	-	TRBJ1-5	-	CASSLSDQPQHF	TGTGCCAGCAGCTTGTCCGATCAGCCCCAGCATTTT
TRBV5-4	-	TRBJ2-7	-	CASSPQGSYEQYF	TGTGCCAGCAGCCCTCAGGGGTCCTACGAGCAGTACTTC
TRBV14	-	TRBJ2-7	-	CASSQDTRSQYF	TGTGCCAGCAGCCAAGATACACGATCGCAGTACTTC
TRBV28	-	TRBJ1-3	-	CASSLNAPPSGNTIYF	TGTGCCAGCAGTTTGAACGCGCCTCCTTCTGGAAACACCATATATTTT
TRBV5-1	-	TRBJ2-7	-	CASSLNPGPYEQYF	TGCGCCAGCAGCTTGAACCCAGGCCCCTACGAGCAGTACTTC
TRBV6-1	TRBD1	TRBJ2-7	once	CASSQETGVRIYEQYF	TGTGCCAGCAGTCAAGAGACAGGGGTTAGAATATACGAGCAGTACTTC
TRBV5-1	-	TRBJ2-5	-	CASRVSGETQYF	TGCGCCAGCAGAGTATCAGGAGAGACCCAGTACTTC
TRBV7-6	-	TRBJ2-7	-	CASSAGGGQVAYEQYF	TGTGCCAGCAGCGCGGGAGGGGGACAGGTCGCCTACGAGCAGTACTTC
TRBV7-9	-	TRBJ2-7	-	CASSLEGAYEQYF	TGTGCCAGCAGCTTGGAGGGGGCTTACGAGCAGTACTTC
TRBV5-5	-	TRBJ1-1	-	CASSSSLSPEAFF	TGTGCCAGCAGCTCGTCGTTAAGCCCCGAAGCTTTCTTT
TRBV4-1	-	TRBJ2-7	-	CASSPGQPGVYEQYF	TGCGCCAGCAGCCCCGGACAGCCCGGGGTTTACGAGCAGTACTTC
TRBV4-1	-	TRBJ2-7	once	CASSQVTRLSNEQYF	TGCGCCAGCAGCCAAGTAACACGACTATCCAACGAGCAGTACTTC
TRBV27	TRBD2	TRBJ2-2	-	CASSRGLAGTGELFF	TGTGCCAGCAGCCGGGGACTAGCGGGGACCGGGGAGCTGTTTTTT
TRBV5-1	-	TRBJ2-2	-	CASSLTGLNTGELFF	TGCGCCAGCAGCTTGACAGGCCTGAACACCGGGGAGCTGTTTTTT
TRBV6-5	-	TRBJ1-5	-	CASSYSSPEPQHF	TGTGCCAGCAGTTACTCGTCCCCGGAGCCCCAGCATTTT
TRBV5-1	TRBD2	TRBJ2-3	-	CASSRLAGGSGTDTQYF	TGCGCCAGCAGTCGACTAGCGGGGGGATCGGGCACAGATACGCAGTATTTT
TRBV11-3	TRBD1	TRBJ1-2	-	CASSGRQGSYGYTF	TGTGCCAGCAGCGGGAGACAGGGGAGCTATGGCTACACCTTC
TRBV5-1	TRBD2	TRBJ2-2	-	CASSYDLAGGNTGELFF	TGCGCCAGCAGCTATGACCTAGCGGGGGGGAACACCGGGGAGCTGTTTTTT
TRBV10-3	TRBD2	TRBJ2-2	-	CATAGGPFSGELFF	TGTGCCACCGCGGGAGGGCCTTTCTCCGGGGAGCTGTTTTTT
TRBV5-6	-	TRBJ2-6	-	CASSPRAGANVLTF	TGTGCCAGCAGCCCTCGAGCTGGGGCCAACGTCCTGACTTTC
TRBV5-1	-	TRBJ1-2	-	CASSPQGYGYTF	TGCGCCAGCAGCCCTCAGGGGTATGGCTACACCTTC
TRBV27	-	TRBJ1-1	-	CASSQSPGSYTEAFF	TGTGCCAGCAGTCAATCACCCGGGAGTTACACTGAAGCTTTCTTT
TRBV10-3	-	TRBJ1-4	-	CAISETKAGEGEKLFF	TGTGCCATCAGTGAGACCAAAGCAGGGGAAGGTGAAAAACTGTTTTTT
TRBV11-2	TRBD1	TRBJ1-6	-	CASSSIGTETGSPLHF	TGTGCCAGCAGCAGCATAGGGACAGAGACCGGCTCACCCCTCCACTTT
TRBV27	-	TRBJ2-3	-	CASSLVQTDTQYF	TGTGCCAGCAGTTTAGTTCAGACAGATACGCAGTATTTT
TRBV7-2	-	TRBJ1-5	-	CASSLGLSKGQPQHF	TGTGCCAGCAGCTTAGGACTCTCGAAAGGTCAGCCCCAGCATTTT
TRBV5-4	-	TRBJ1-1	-	CASSPGDERAFF	TGTGCCAGCAGCCCAGGGGACGAGAGAGCTTTCTTT
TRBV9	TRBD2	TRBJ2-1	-	CASSVRGASGGGTLSTYNEQFF	TGTGCCAGCAGCGTACGCGGGGCTAGCGGGGGAGGGACCCTGAGCACCTACAATGAGCAGTTCTTC
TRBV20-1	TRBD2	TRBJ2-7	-	CSPSGSNEQYF	TGCAGTCCTAGCGGGAGTAACGAGCAGTACTTC
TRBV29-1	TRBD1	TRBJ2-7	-	CSVEVTGGAYEQYF	TGCAGCGTTGAGGTGACAGGGGGCGCCTACGAGCAGTACTTC
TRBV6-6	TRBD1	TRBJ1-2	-	CASSQQGFKNYGYTF	TGTGCCAGCAGTCAACAGGGGTTTAAAAACTATGGCTACACCTTC
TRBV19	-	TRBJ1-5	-	CASSILPGQPQHF	TGTGCCAGTAGTATCTTACCCGGTCAGCCCCAGCATTTT
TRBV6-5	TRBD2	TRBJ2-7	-	CASSYDGGGLPYEQYF	TGTGCCAGCAGTTACGATGGGGGAGGGCTGCCCTACGAGCAGTACTTC
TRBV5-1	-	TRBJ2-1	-	CASASPGVNEQFF	TGCGCCAGCGCCTCCCCCGGTGTCAATGAGCAGTTCTTC
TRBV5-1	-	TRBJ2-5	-	CASSMTSGLETQYF	TGCGCCAGCAGCATGACTAGTGGTTTAGAGACCCAGTACTTC
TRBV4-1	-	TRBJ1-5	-	CASSQDLQVNQPQHF	TGCGCCAGCAGCCAAGATCTCCAGGTCAATCAGCCCCAGCATTTT
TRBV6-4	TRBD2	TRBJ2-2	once	CASSLGRANTGELFF	TGTGCCAGCAGTCTCGGGAGGGCGAACACCGGGGAGCTGTTTTTT